This record concerns one T cell receptor beta chain sequence. The data belong to a study of blood T cell repertoires in COVID-19. Some clones are missing from TCRdb's copy, which holds only in-frame ones; the method was immunoSEQ multiplex PCR. The data contain about 310,000 clones, about 89% of them seen just once; the ten biggest clones take up approximately 5%. The length of the CDR3 is 13 residues. V was clipped by 6 bases and J by 5 bases, with 13 bases between them. Germline CDR1 and CDR2: MNHEY and SVGAGI. The source material was PBMCs or T cells enriched from blood (not recorded which). This sequence joins TRBV6-5 and TRBJ1-1; D is uncertain. This receptor was identified in a man aged 55 to 70 who had recovered from COVID-19. The CDR3 DNA sequence: TGTGCCAGCAGCGGACTCGTAAGGACTGAAGCTTTCTTT. The encoded protein is CASSGLVRTEAFF.